Listed here are 18 T cell receptor beta chains from one sample, sequenced in a study of T cell responses to AZD1222 COVID-19 vaccine. TCRdb's table, derived via immunoSEQ multiplex PCR, lists solely in-frame clones and lacks some. The sample carries about 150,000 clones, 80% to 90% recorded once. The sequences come from peripheral blood, collected 28 days after the second AZD1222 dose. These receptors were collected from an adult who received the AZD1222 COVID-19 vaccine.

This clone was detected once. The chain links TRBV19 to TRBJ2-1, with 8 nucleotides matching TRBD2. The CDR3 is 12 amino acids. CDR1 and CDR2 (germline): LNHDA, SQIVND (reference sequence). The CDR3 protein is CAAGAYDNEQFF. The DNA of the CDR3 is TGTGCAGCGGGAGCCTACGACAATGAGCAGTTCTTC.

The chain carries TRBV7-2 and TRBJ2-4; D perhaps matches TRBD1 (6 bases). The V and J ends lost 1 base and 3 bases respectively, with 10 bases between them. The CDR3 covers 15 residues. From germline, CDR1 is SGHTA and CDR2 FQGNSA. CDR3 loop: CASSLGDRLKNIQYF. In DNA, the CDR3 is TGTGCCAGCAGCTTAGGAGACAGGCTCAAAAACATTCAGTACTTC.

The V and J genes are TRBV19 and TRBJ1-1; no definite D call. The germline V gene has CDR1 LNHDA and CDR2 SQIVND (reference sequence). The CDR3 extends over 11 amino acids. V was pared by 6 bases and J by 4 bases, with 6 bases between. CDR3 amino acids: CASSRLTEAFF. The CDR3 DNA reads as TGTGCCAGTAGCCGACTCACTGAAGCTTTCTTT.

This clone was picked up a small number of times. The genes are TRBV29-1 and TRBJ2-7; 7 nucleotides agree with TRBD2. CDR1 and CDR2 from the germline V gene are SQVTM and ANQGSEA. Unmatched junction bases numbered 7, after V lost 5 bases and J lost 3 bases. The CDR3 length is 13 residues. CDR3 amino acids: CSVRPSGDYEQYF. DNA of the CDR3: TGCAGCGTTAGGCCTAGCGGAGACTACGAGCAGTACTTC.

The chain has TRBV7-3 and TRBJ2-2, with TRBD1 matching over 8 bases. The CDR3 has 18 residues. V shed 5 bases, J shed 1 base, and the junction held 12 bases outside the gene matches. CDR1 and CDR2 from the germline V gene are SGHTA and FQGTGA. The CDR3 DNA reads as TGTGCCAGCAGCCCCACGGCCAGGGGGCTTTTGAACACCGGGGAGCTGTTTTTT. Its translation is CASSPTARGLLNTGELFF.

The genes are TRBV5-4 and TRBJ1-5; D uncertain. Looked up from germline, CDR1 is SGHNT and CDR2 is YYREEE (reference sequence). The CDR3 runs to 15 residues. Trimming removed 2 bases from V and 2 bases from J, with 11 bases in between. As DNA, the CDR3 is TGTGCCAGCAGCTTCGGGCCAAGTGGCAATCAGCCCCAGCATTTT. Residues: CASSFGPSGNQPQHF. Full variable domain (outside the CDR3, taken from reference TRBV5-4 and TRBJ1-5): ETGVTQSPTHLIKTRGQQVTLRCSSQSGHNTVSWYQQALGQGPQFIFQYYREEENGRGNFPPRFSGLQFPNYSSELNVNALELDDSALYLCASSFGPSGNQPQHFGDGTRLSIL.

This chain uses TRBV20-1 with TRBJ2-7; D is perhaps TRBD1 (5 bases). Trimming shortened V by 3 bases and J by 1 base, and 13 bases separated the two germline ends. Germline V CDR1 and CDR2: DFQATT, SNEGSKA (reference sequence). The CDR3 sequence is 14 residues long. CDR3 coding DNA: TGCAGTGCTAGTAGGGCAGGGATATCCTACGAGCAGTACTTC. It codes for CSASRAGISYEQYF.

This clone was seen a few times. The rearrangement uses TRBV6-5 and TRBJ2-7; D is undetermined. Trimming removed 7 bases at V and 5 bases at J, with 9 bases between. The CDR3 covers 11 residues. Germline V CDR1 and CDR2: MNHEY, SVGAGI. The chain's CDR3 is CASNRENEQYF. The DNA for the CDR3 is TGTGCCAGCAATAGGGAAAACGAGCAGTACTTC.

The chain has TRBV5-4 and TRBJ1-2; D is unclear. Trimming stripped 4 bases from V and 8 bases from J, with 12 bases between. This CDR3 region has 12 residues. CDR1 is SGHNT and CDR2 is YYREEE in the germline V gene (reference sequence). CDR3 sequence (DNA): TGTGCCAGCAGCGCAGGAGATGAGGGCTACACCTTC. Residues: CASSAGDEGYTF.

The chain carries TRBV3-1 (or the pseudogene TRBV3-2) and TRBJ2-3; D unclear. Trimming took off 4 bases at V and 5 bases at J, with 13 bases between the two ends. Germline CDR1 and CDR2: LGHDT and YNNKEL (reference sequence). The CDR3 is 14 amino acids. As DNA, the CDR3 is TGTGCCAGCAGCCCTATGGAGAGTGTAGATACGCAGTATTTT. Translating gives CASSPMESVDTQYF.

The rearrangement links TRBV5-4 to TRBJ1-1; D possibly corresponds to TRBD1 (5 bases). The length of the CDR3 is 15 residues. The V gene's germline CDR1 is SGHNT and CDR2 YYREEE (reference sequence). V was shortened by 2 bases and J by 6 bases, with 17 bases between the two germline ends. CDR3: CASSLGASRDAEAFF. The CDR3 DNA reads TGTGCCAGCAGCTTAGGAGCCTCTAGGGACGCTGAAGCTTTCTTT.

V is TRBV29-1 and J is TRBJ1-1; the match to TRBD1 covers 11 bases. The ends lost 6 bases at V and 3 bases at J; junction bases unmatched: 9. This CDR3 has 15 amino acids. CDR1 is SQVTM and CDR2 is ANQGSEA in the germline V gene. CDR3 residues: CSVPGTGGYDTEAFF. CDR3 DNA sequence: TGCAGCGTGCCCGGGACAGGGGGATATGACACTGAAGCTTTCTTT.

The genes are TRBV29-1 and TRBJ2-1; the D gene is possibly TRBD2 (6 bases). V dropped 5 bases and J dropped 7 bases, with 15 bases sitting between them. The germline V gene encodes CDR1 SQVTM and CDR2 ANQGSEA. The CDR3 runs 13 residues. The CDR3 reads CSVRRDSGNEQFF. The DNA of the CDR3 is TGCAGCGTTCGCCGGGACTCAGGTAATGAGCAGTTCTTC.

The chain uses TRBV29-1 and TRBJ1-1; D remains ambiguous. CDR1 and CDR2 (germline): SQVTM, ANQGSEA. The CDR3 loop spans 13 amino acids. V lost 7 bases to trimming and J lost 3 bases, with 15 bases between them. The CDR3 here is CSGKTPRHTEAFF. DNA for the CDR3: TGCAGCGGAAAGACTCCCAGGCACACTGAAGCTTTCTTT.

The chain combines TRBV7-9 with TRBJ2-1; either TRBD1 or TRBD2 may supply D (5 bases each). Germline values: CDR1 SEHNR, CDR2 FQNEAQ (reference sequence). Between the trimmed V and J ends, which lost 2 bases and 3 bases, there was a span of 14 bases. The length of the CDR3 is 16 residues. CDR3 loop: CASSLRGSGSYNEQFF. The CDR3 region has the DNA TGTGCCAGCAGCTTAAGGGGCAGCGGAAGCTACAATGAGCAGTTCTTC.

The chain links TRBV28 to TRBJ2-3; 7 bases align to TRBD2. V was clipped by 5 bases and J by 3 bases; unmatched bases: 2. The CDR3 contains 13 residues. CDR1 MDHEN and CDR2 SYDVKM come from the germline V gene. Here the CDR3 DNA reads TGTGCCAGCAGTGGGAGGGAGACAGATACGCAGTATTTT. Its protein is CASSGRETDTQYF.

The chain joins TRBV7-9 to TRBJ1-1; D might be TRBD1 (5 bases). This CDR3 contains 13 residues. Trimming cost V 5 bases and J 0 bases, with 7 bases left between them. Germline V CDR1 and CDR2: SEHNR, FQNEAQ (reference sequence). CDR3 bases: TGTGCCAGCAGCCCAGGGTTGAACACTGAAGCTTTCTTT. Amino acids: CASSPGLNTEAFF.

The genes are TRBV9 and TRBJ2-2, with D possibly being TRBD1 (5 bases). CDR3 size: 16 residues. V lost 0 bases, J lost 2 bases, and 11 bases lay in between. The germline V gene has CDR1 SGDLS and CDR2 YYNGEE. CDR3 DNA: TGTGCCAGCAGCGTAGGACTCAGGGTAAACACCGGGGAGCTGTTTTTT. It specifies CASSVGLRVNTGELFF.